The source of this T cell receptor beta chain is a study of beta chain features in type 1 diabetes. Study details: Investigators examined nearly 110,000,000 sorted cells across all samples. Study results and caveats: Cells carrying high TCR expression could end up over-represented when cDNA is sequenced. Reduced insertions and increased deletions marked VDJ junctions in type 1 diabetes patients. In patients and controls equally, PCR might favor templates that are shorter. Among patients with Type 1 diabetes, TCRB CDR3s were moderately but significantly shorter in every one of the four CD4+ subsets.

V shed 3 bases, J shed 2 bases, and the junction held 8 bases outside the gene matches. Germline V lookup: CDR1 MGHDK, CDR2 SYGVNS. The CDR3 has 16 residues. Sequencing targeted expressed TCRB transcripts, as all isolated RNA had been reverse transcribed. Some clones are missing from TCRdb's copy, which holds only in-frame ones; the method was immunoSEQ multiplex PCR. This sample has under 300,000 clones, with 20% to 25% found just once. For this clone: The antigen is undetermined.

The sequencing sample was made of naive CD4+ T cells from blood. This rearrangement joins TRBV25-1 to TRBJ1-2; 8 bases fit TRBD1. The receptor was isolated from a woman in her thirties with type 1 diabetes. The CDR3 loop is CASSDPRTGKNYGYTF. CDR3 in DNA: TGTGCCAGCAGTGATCCGCGGACAGGGAAGAACTATGGCTACACCTTC.